Below are 5 T cell receptor beta chains sequenced from a single sample in a study of vaccination and CD4 T cells after COVID-19. Sequencing of DNA taken from cultured CD4+ T cells relied on the Oncomine TCR Beta short-read assay. TCRdb reprocessed the PCR reads with MiXCR, giving one entry per CDR3 protein. The sample lists approximately 8,800 distinct CDR3 sequences, 61% seen once, with 35% in the top ten. These receptors lack a known antigen. Treatment: roughly ten-day PBMC culture with coronavirus spike peptide pools or control peptides (ViraFEST assay). Sequencing used CD4+ T cells from blood, cultured in vitro. The receptors shown here come from a human donor who had recovered from COVID-19.

A few counts support this clonotype. The chain is built from TRBV7-2 and TRBJ1-1; D might be TRBD1 (6 bases). Between the trimmed V and J ends, which lost 5 bases and 7 bases, there was a span of 14 bases. CDR1 SGHTA and CDR2 FQGNSA come from the germline V gene. CDR3 length: 13 residues. The DNA for the CDR3 is TGTGCCAGCAGCCCGGGAGGCAGGGGTGAAGCTTTCTTT. Encoded protein: CASSPGGRGEAFF.

This clonotype has only a few counts. The rearrangement joins TRBV7-9 to TRBJ1-5, with TRBD1 matching 9 bases. Trimming cost V 5 bases and J 4 bases; bases outside gene matches: 3. The CDR3 has 14 residues. Germline CDR1 is SEHNR and CDR2 is FQNEAQ (reference sequence). This chain's CDR3 is CASSVDRGNQPQHF. CDR3 nucleotide sequence: TGTGCCAGCAGCGTCGACAGGGGGAATCAGCCCCAGCATTTT. Full variable domain (missing parts from reference TRBV7-9 and TRBJ1-5): DTGVSQNPRHKITKRGQNVTFRCDPISEHNRLYWYRQTLGQGPEFLTYFQNEAQLEKSRLLSDRFSAERPKGSFSTLEIQRTEQGDSAMYLCASSVDRGNQPQHFGDGTRLSIL.

V gene TRBV12-3 or TRBV12-4 combines with J gene TRBJ2-3; 8 nucleotides match TRBD1. This CDR3 has 14 residues. After removal of 3 bases from V and 4 bases from J, the junction contained 3 bases not matched to a gene. This CDR3 reads CASSLDRDPDTQYF. For the CDR3, the DNA is TGTGCCAGCAGTTTGGACAGGGACCCAGATACGCAGTATTTT.

The chain carries TRBV7-2 and TRBJ2-3; D gene ambiguous. The CDR3 is 14 amino acids. The germline CDR1 and CDR2 sequences are SGHTA and FQGNSA. The V end was cut by 4 bases, the J end by 3 bases, with 11 bases between. CDR3 nucleotides: TGTGCCAGCAGCTCAGGCCCCTATACAGATACGCAGTATTTT. Translating gives CASSSGPYTDTQYF.

As DNA, the CDR3 is TGTGCCAGTAGTCCCCAGGCCCACCCCGGGGTGACCCAGTACTTC. As protein: CASSPQAHPGVTQYF. The rearrangement links TRBV19 to TRBJ2-5; D might be TRBD2 (5 bases). Trimming cost V 5 bases and J 7 bases, with 20 bases left between them. The CDR3 spans 15 residues. Germline lookup yields CDR1 LNHDA and CDR2 SQIVND (reference sequence).